Listed here is a single T cell receptor (beta chain). Antigen specificity is unknown. TCRdb re-derived calls from the 5' RACE reads in MiXCR, one entry per CDR3 protein. The table includes over 400,000 distinct CDR3 sequences, roughly 26% detected once. The sample is drawn from a study of CD8 T cells in ankylosing spondylitis. Study-wide findings and caveats: What appeared characteristic of ankylosing spondylitis blood was a TCR beta motif of eight highly homologous variants.

The V and J ends lost 7 bases and 7 bases respectively, with 14 bases between them. The CDR3 runs to 13 residues. Germline lookup yields CDR1 SEHNR and CDR2 FQNEAQ (reference sequence). The sequenced sample consisted of blood, either unsorted or a sorted T cell fraction (not recorded which). V and J are TRBV7-9 and TRBJ2-1; D not certain. The TCR was taken from a male donor with ankylosing spondylitis. The CDR3 bases are TGTGCCAGCACCCTCGTCAGTGGAAATGAGCAGTTCTTC. Its protein product is CASTLVSGNEQFF. Using reference TRBV7-9 and TRBJ2-1 for the parts outside the CDR3, the full variable domain is DTGVSQNPRHKITKRGQNVTFRCDPISEHNRLYWYRQTLGQGPEFLTYFQNEAQLEKSRLLSDRFSAERPKGSFSTLEIQRTEQGDSAMYLCASTLVSGNEQFFGPGTRLTVL.